The rows below give T cell receptor beta chains drawn from one sample of a study of blood T cell repertoires in COVID-19. Clones were sequenced by immunoSEQ multiplex PCR, and TCRdb holds only the in-frame ones, with some missing. Of 350,000 to 450,000 clones listed, around 83% are singletons. The source material was PBMCs or T cells enriched from blood (not recorded which). These receptors were taken from a woman in her 50s who had recovered from COVID-19. Both conserved end residues are part of each CDR3. D genes are given only for firm matches. Size tells how often a clone was seen (once, few, many) or the class of an expanded clone, and some rows leave it out.

size	J	V	D	DNA	CDR3
NA	TRBJ1-3	TRBV5-1	NA	TGCGCCAGCAGCTCTCGGGGGACTGGAAACACCATATATTTT	CASSSRGTGNTIYF
NA	TRBJ1-2	TRBV6-6	TRBD1	TGTGCCAGCAGTGGCGGGACAGGGTACAGCTATGGCTACACCTTC	CASSGGTGYSYGYTF
once	TRBJ1-2	TRBV18	NA	TGTGCGACCTACGGGGGGATCGGATATGGCTACACCTTC	CATYGGIGYGYTF
NA	TRBJ2-5	TRBV7-2	NA	TGTGCCAGCAGCCCCCTTAGGGAGGACTGGGCAAGGGAGACCCAGTACTTC	CASSPLREDWARETQYF
NA	TRBJ2-1	TRBV7-9	TRBD1	TGTGCCAGCAGCGCTCAGACAGGGAAATCCTACAATGAGCAGTTCTTC	CASSAQTGKSYNEQFF
NA	TRBJ1-2	TRBV9	NA	TGTGCCAGCAGCGCTCGACAGATAACCATTTATGGCTACACCTTC	CASSARQITIYGYTF
NA	TRBJ2-4	TRBV30	TRBD2	TGTGCCTACTCCGGCGGGGGGTCAGCCAAAAACATTCAGTACTTC	CAYSGGGSAKNIQYF
once	TRBJ1-6	TRBV30	NA	TGTGCCTGGAGTGTACGGCAGGGCTTAGGTTCACCCCTCCACTTT	CAWSVRQGLGSPLHF
NA	TRBJ1-2	TRBV7-3	TRBD1	TGTGCCAGCAGCTTAGGCGGACAGGATGGCTACACCTTC	CASSLGGQDGYTF
few	TRBJ1-1	TRBV19	NA	TGTGCCAGTAGTGTTGGTTTACCGGACACTGAAGCTTTCTTT	CASSVGLPDTEAFF
NA	TRBJ2-3	TRBV5-1	NA	TGCGCCAGCAGCTTGGCCGGACAGACCAGGAGGGATACGCAGTATTTT	CASSLAGQTRRDTQYF
NA	TRBJ2-7	TRBV6-5	NA	TGTGCCAGCAGTCCATACGGGACCTACGAGCAGTACTTC	CASSPYGTYEQYF
NA	TRBJ1-6	TRBV30	TRBD1	TGTGCCTGGACCGGACAGGGGAAGTCACCCCTCCACTTT	CAWTGQGKSPLHF
few	TRBJ2-5	TRBV30	NA	TGTGCCTGGTCAGCGTACCAAGAGACCCAGTACTTC	CAWSAYQETQYF
NA	TRBJ1-1	TRBV29-1	NA	TGCAGCGTGACAGGGAACACTGAAGCTTTCTTT	CSVTGNTEAFF
once	TRBJ1-3	TRBV2	NA	TGTGCCAGTGGGGTCGCGGGGGAGAGCTCTGGAAACACCATATATTTT	CASGVAGESSGNTIYF
few	TRBJ1-1	TRBV19	NA	TGTGCCAGTATTCGGGGAACCGTGAACACTGAAGCTTTCTTT	CASIRGTVNTEAFF
NA	TRBJ2-7	TRBV6-5	NA	TGTGCCAGCTCGTCCCCCGCCGGACTCAGGACTGGGCAGTACTTC	CASSSPAGLRTGQYF
NA	TRBJ1-6	TRBV5-5	NA	TGTGCCAGCAGCTTGGTCCAGGCATATAATTCACCCCTCCACTTT	CASSLVQAYNSPLHF
few	TRBJ1-2	TRBV7-2	NA	TGTGCCAGCAGCTCCGAAACAACCCTCCGGGACACTAACTATGGCTACACCTTC	CASSSETTLRDTNYGYTF
NA	TRBJ1-1	TRBV18	NA	TGTGCCAGCTCAAAGGGACCTCAGGAGGGCACTGAAGCTTTCTTT	CASSKGPQEGTEAFF
NA	TRBJ1-1	TRBV6-5	NA	TGTGCCAGCATCGCAGGGCGAGCTTTCTTT	CASIAGRAFF
few	TRBJ1-2	TRBV5-1	TRBD1	TGCGCCAGCAGCGCGGACTATGGACAGGGGAGGAGTGGCTACACCTTC	CASSADYGQGRSGYTF
NA	TRBJ1-2	TRBV7-2	TRBD1	TGTGCCAGCAGCTTAGGGGACAGGGGGCATGGCTACACCTTC	CASSLGDRGHGYTF
NA	TRBJ1-2	TRBV14	NA	TGTGCCAGCAGCCAAGACAGGGGCTACACCTTC	CASSQDRGYTF
NA	TRBJ1-1	TRBV5-8	NA	TGTGCCAGCAGCTACACACATATGAACACTGAAGCTTTCTTT	CASSYTHMNTEAFF
NA	TRBJ1-2	TRBV5-1	NA	TGCGCCAGCACGGACAGAGCGAGGAACTATGGCTACACCTTC	CASTDRARNYGYTF
NA	TRBJ2-1	TRBV7-6	TRBD2	TGTGCCAGCAGCGGCCCTAGCGGGAGTACTGAGCAGTTCTTC	CASSGPSGSTEQFF
NA	TRBJ2-1	TRBV9	NA	TGTGCCAGCAACCAACCGGAGGGAGACAATGAGCAGTTCTTC	CASNQPEGDNEQFF
NA	TRBJ2-1	TRBV4-1	TRBD2	TGCGCCAGCAGCCAGAGGACTAGCGGGCTTAACAATGAGCAGTTCTTC	CASSQRTSGLNNEQFF
NA	TRBJ2-7	TRBV2	TRBD2	TGTGCCAGCAGTCCCGCGGGGGGGCTCTACGAGCAGTACTTC	CASSPAGGLYEQYF
once	TRBJ2-2	TRBV11-1	TRBD1	TGTGCCAGCACCCCTTTGGGACAGACCGGGGAGCTGTTTTTT	CASTPLGQTGELFF
NA	TRBJ1-2	TRBV27	NA	TGTGCCAGCAGCCGAAATGGGCAGGGGCCCACCCCAAACTATGGCTACACCTTC	CASSRNGQGPTPNYGYTF
NA	TRBJ1-2	TRBV5-1	TRBD1	TGCGCCAGCGGGACAGGGGGAGCTGGCTATGGCTACACCTTC	CASGTGGAGYGYTF
NA	TRBJ2-7	TRBV27	NA	TGTGCCAGCACGAAGCGCAGGGGTGTTAACTACGAGCAGTACTTC	CASTKRRGVNYEQYF
NA	TRBJ1-6	TRBV12-3/TRBV12-4	NA	TGTGCCTCGACTGCGGGGGGGGGCTCACCCCTCCACTTT	CASTAGGGSPLHF
NA	TRBJ1-2	TRBV5-1	TRBD1	TGCGCCAGCAGCACCGTCCCGGGACAGGGAACCTATGGCTACACCTTC	CASSTVPGQGTYGYTF
NA	TRBJ2-7	TRBV6-5	NA	TGTGCCAGCAGGAAGGGAGTAACCTACGAGCAGTACTTC	CASRKGVTYEQYF
NA	TRBJ1-3	TRBV15	TRBD1	TGTGCCACCAGCCGCCGTTATTTTGGACAGGGGGGATTCTCTGGAAACACCATATATTTT	CATSRRYFGQGGFSGNTIYF
NA	TRBJ1-5	TRBV28	NA	TGTGCCAGCTGCCGGGACTTGGGGCAGCCCCAGCATTTT	CASCRDLGQPQHF
NA	TRBJ2-7	TRBV2	NA	TGTGCCAGCAGTGAAACAGACTCCTACGAGCAGTACTTC	CASSETDSYEQYF
many	TRBJ1-2	TRBV7-2	TRBD1	TGTGCCAGCAGCTTAGAAGACAGGGGATATGGCTACACCTTC	CASSLEDRGYGYTF
NA	TRBJ1-6	TRBV5-1	NA	TGCGCCAGCAGCCCGGAGGGCAGCTCTAATTCACCCCTCCACTTT	CASSPEGSSNSPLHF
NA	TRBJ2-3	TRBV19	NA	TGTGCCAGTAGTATATCCAGGGTTAGCCCAGATACGCAGTATTTT	CASSISRVSPDTQYF
NA	TRBJ1-5	TRBV29-1	TRBD1	TGCAGCGTTCTGGACGGCCTACCGGGACAGGGATCGTTGTTTCAGCCCCAGCATTTT	CSVLDGLPGQGSLFQPQHF
NA	TRBJ1-2	TRBV29-1	TRBD1	TGCAGCGTTGAAGAGACCCCAGGGGGGAACGGCTACACCTTC	CSVEETPGGNGYTF
few	TRBJ1-6	TRBV18	NA	TGTGCCAGCTCACCAGGTCGGTCAGGGGATTCGTCACCCCTCCACTTT	CASSPGRSGDSSPLHF
few	TRBJ1-5	TRBV18	NA	TGTGCCAGCTCACTCGAAAGGGGTCAGCCCCAGCATTTT	CASSLERGQPQHF
NA	TRBJ1-2	TRBV3-1/TRBV3-2	TRBD1	TGTGCCAGCAGCCACCTGGACAGGGCCTACTATGGCTACACCTTC	CASSHLDRAYYGYTF
NA	TRBJ1-2	TRBV6-2/TRBV6-3	TRBD1	TGTGCCAGCAGCCGTAGCCCCCGACAGGGTTGGGATGGCTACACCTTC	CASSRSPRQGWDGYTF
NA	TRBJ2-7	TRBV13	TRBD1	TGTGCCAGCAGCTCCCGGACAGGTCAACTCAATTACGAGCAGTACTTC	CASSSRTGQLNYEQYF